Below, one T cell receptor beta chain is given with its context. What it binds is not known. One entry per CDR3 protein results from TCRdb running MiXCR on the 5' RACE reads. The sample lists about 73,000 distinct CDR3 sequences; approximately 8% were seen once. This record belongs to a study of T cells after yellow fever vaccination. Whole-study results and caveats: Sorted repertoires could include abundant contaminating clonotypes from bulk cells.

The CDR3 covers 14 residues. Germline assignment: CDR1 SEHNR and CDR2 FQNEAQ (reference sequence). Trimming cost V 5 bases and J 4 bases; bases outside gene matches: 6. This sequence was found in a young man who received the YFV17D yellow fever vaccine. This specimen consisted of CD8+ T cells sorted from PBMCs, obtained on the day of the yellow fever booster vaccination. V is TRBV7-9 and J is TRBJ1-1; 8 bases align to TRBD1. This CDR3 reads CASSLPGQATEAFF. The CDR3 region has the DNA TGTGCCAGCAGCCTACCGGGACAGGCCACTGAAGCTTTCTTT.